A single T cell receptor beta chain is shown here with its context. This record belongs to a study of blood T cell repertoires in COVID-19. Study-level information: Spain, Italy and the United States supplied samples that represented acute and convalescent COVID-19. PBMCs, B-cell-depleted T cells, or T cells provided the cDNA or gDNA that made up the material.

In the original workflow: Nucleated cell number was recorded as an estimate derived from reference gene primer amplification. Sequenced by immunoSEQ multiplex PCR; TCRdb stores in-frame clones only, minus some. Clone size and V and J calls were adopted from that table, with D and trimming inferred from the DNA. The sample has about 260,000 clones, around 87% seen once. The CDR3 runs 17 residues. In germline, CDR1 is SGHAT, CDR2 FQNNGV. V was pared by 7 bases and J by 8 bases, with 21 bases of the junction left unmatched. The sequenced material came from peripheral blood. The TCR sequence derives from a woman aged 40-49 years who had recovered from COVID-19. This chain uses TRBV11-2 with TRBJ1-2, with 8 positions matching TRBD1. CDR3 nucleotide sequence: TGTGCCAGCATCCAACTTTCCGACAGGGGCCGAGGGAAGGGCTACACCTTC. Protein sequence: CASIQLSDRGRGKGYTF. The full variable domain, in which reference TRBV11-2 and TRBJ1-2 provide the parts outside the CDR3, is EAGVAQSPRYKIIEKRQSVAFWCNPISGHATLYWYQQILGQGPKLLIQFQNNGVVDDSQLPKDRFSAERLKGVDSTLKIQPAKLEDSAVYLCASIQLSDRGRGKGYTFGSGTRLTVV.